This TCR beta chain appears in the sequencing data of a study of T-cell reconstitution after alpha-beta-depleted transplantation in children. The CDR3 runs to 15 residues. Germline CDR1 is SQVTM and CDR2 is ANQGSEA. The J segment lost 2 bases and the V segment lost 3 bases, leaving 8 bases of the junction unmatched. This clonotype was observed at least ten times. Library preparation (for TCRbeta) was performed with unique molecular identifiers. TCRdb re-called the PCR reads through MiXCR, storing one row per CDR3 protein. The repertoire holds hundreds of thousands of distinct CDR3 sequences, with approximately 17% as singletons.

This TCR derives from a human donor who donated a stem cell graft to a child with acute myeloid leukemia. The gene calls are TRBV29-1 and TRBJ2-7; TRBD1 matches at 9 bases. The source was PBMCs from the stem cell graft donor, collected from the stem cell graft. The CDR3, as DNA: TGCAGCGTTGACGCGGACAGGGGCAAACCCTACGAGCAGTACTTC. Amino acids: CSVDADRGKPYEQYF.